This T cell receptor (beta chain) was identified in a study of T-cell reconstitution after alpha-beta-depleted transplantation in children. This clonotype has just a few counts. Unique molecular identifiers were used to barcode this TCRbeta library. TCRdb redid the calling of the PCR reads with MiXCR, one entry per CDR3 protein. This repertoire shows just over 950,000 distinct CDR3 sequences, roughly 29% found once; its top ten account for roughly 30%. Germline lookup yields CDR1 DFQATT and CDR2 SNEGSKA (reference sequence). V trimming: 2 bases; J trimming: 2 bases; junction bases outside the gene matches: 2. The CDR3 is 14 residues long.

The source is a boy in the first two years of life who had a stem cell transplant for SCID, so the T cells may come from the graft donor. The sequences come from PBMCs, mostly from graft donor cells, collected 360 days after TCRalphabeta/CD19-depleted stem cell transplant. The rearrangement links TRBV20-1 to TRBJ2-3; 9 bases fit TRBD1. This CDR3 is CSARQQGATDTQYF. The CDR3 DNA reads as TGCAGTGCTAGACAACAGGGGGCCACAGATACGCAGTATTTT.